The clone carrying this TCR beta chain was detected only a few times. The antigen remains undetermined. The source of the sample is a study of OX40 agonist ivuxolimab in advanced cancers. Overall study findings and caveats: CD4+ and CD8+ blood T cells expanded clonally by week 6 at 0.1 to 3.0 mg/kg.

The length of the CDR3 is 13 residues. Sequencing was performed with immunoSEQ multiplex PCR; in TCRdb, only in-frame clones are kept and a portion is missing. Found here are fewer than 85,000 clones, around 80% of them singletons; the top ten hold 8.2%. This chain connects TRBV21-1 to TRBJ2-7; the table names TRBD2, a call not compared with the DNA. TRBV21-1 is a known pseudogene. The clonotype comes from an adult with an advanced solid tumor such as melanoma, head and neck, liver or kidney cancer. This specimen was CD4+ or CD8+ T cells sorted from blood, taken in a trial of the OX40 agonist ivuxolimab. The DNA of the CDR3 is TGTGCCAGCAGCCGACTGGCTACCTACGAGCAGTACTTC. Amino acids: CASSRLATYEQYF.